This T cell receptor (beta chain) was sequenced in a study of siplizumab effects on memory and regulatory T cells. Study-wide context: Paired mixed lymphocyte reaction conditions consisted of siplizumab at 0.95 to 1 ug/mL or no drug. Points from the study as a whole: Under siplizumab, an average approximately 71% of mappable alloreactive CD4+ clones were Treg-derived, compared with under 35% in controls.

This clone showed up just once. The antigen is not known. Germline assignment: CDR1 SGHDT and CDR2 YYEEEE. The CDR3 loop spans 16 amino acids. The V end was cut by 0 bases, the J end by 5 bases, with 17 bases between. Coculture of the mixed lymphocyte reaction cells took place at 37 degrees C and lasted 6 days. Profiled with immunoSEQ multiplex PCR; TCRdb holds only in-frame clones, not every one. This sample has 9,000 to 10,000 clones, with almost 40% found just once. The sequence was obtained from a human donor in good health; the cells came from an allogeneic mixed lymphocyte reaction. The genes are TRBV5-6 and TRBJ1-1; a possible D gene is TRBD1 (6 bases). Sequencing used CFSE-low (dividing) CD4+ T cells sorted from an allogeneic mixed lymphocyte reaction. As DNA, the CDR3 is TGTGCCAGCAGCTTGGCCCCAGCGGGGGGGCGGACTGAAGCTTTCTTT. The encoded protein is CASSLAPAGGRTEAFF.